This T cell receptor (beta chain) came from a study of T cell responses to AZD1222 COVID-19 vaccine. General study results and limits: White British ancestry dominated among donors, who included more females, and clonal diversity was possibly underestimated.

Profiling relied on immunoSEQ multiplex PCR, and the TCRdb table lists in-frame clones only, not all of them. The table includes some 96,000 clones, roughly 90% detected once. The CDR3 extends over 14 amino acids. Trimming cost V 3 bases and J 1 base, with 13 bases left between them. Looked up from germline, CDR1 is SQVTM and CDR2 is ANQGSEA. Note on this clone: Antigen unknown.

This TCR was sampled from an adult in good health. Sequencing used peripheral blood, obtained on day 0 of AZD1222 vaccination. V gene TRBV29-1 combines with J gene TRBJ2-7, with D possibly matching TRBD1 (5 bases). CDR3 region: CSVDEGAPSYEQYF. As DNA, the CDR3 is TGCAGCGTTGATGAAGGGGCCCCATCCTACGAGCAGTACTTC.